The rows below give T cell receptor beta chains drawn from one sample of a study of T-cell memory formation after mild COVID-19. TCRdb used MiXCR to reprocess the 5' RACE reads, holding one entry per CDR3 protein. The repertoire includes fewer than 650,000 distinct CDR3 sequences, around 16% of them detected once, and about 7.4% sits in the top ten. Sequencing was performed on PBMCs or a T cell subset sorted from them (not recorded which). Source of these receptors: an adult woman who had mild COVID-19 (a few samples of this study predate the infection). Cell type and time point are not known. The CDR3 runs from the conserved cysteine through the conserved F or W. The order of the fields is D gene, CDR3 length, V gene, clone size, J gene, CDR3 protein, CDR3 DNA. A D gene is named only where the DNA matches it firmly. Size values are once, few and many counts, or a class for expanded clones, and some rows have none.

>-|13|TRBV7-9|few|TRBJ2-7
CASSPVTSYEQYF
TGTGCCAGCAGCCCCGTGACCTCCTACGAGCAGTACTTC
>-|12|TRBV27|-|TRBJ2-7
CASRTVGNEQYF
TGTGCCTCTCGGACGGTAGGGAACGAGCAGTACTTC
>TRBD2|15|TRBV5-4|-|TRBJ2-2
CASSFYGGAVGELFF
TGTGCCAGCAGCTTCTACGGGGGGGCCGTCGGGGAGCTGTTTTTT
>TRBD2|16|TRBV7-6|-|TRBJ2-2
CASSLVAGGLRGELFF
TGTGCCAGCAGCTTAGTTGCGGGGGGGCTTCGCGGGGAGCTGTTTTTT
>TRBD1|15|TRBV24-1|few|TRBJ2-2
CATSARDRGTGELFF
TGTGCCACCAGTGCCCGGGACAGGGGGACCGGGGAGCTGTTTTTT
>-|14|TRBV9|-|TRBJ2-3
CASSVSDGTDTQYF
TGTGCCAGCAGCGTATCCGATGGCACAGATACGCAGTATTTT
>-|14|TRBV12-3/TRBV12-4|few|TRBJ2-7
CASSRTLDPYEQYF
TGTGCCAGCAGTCGGACGCTTGATCCCTACGAGCAGTACTTC
>TRBD2|19|TRBV6-5|-|TRBJ2-3
CASSWGLAGAFPGTDTQYF
TGTGCCAGCAGTTGGGGACTAGCGGGAGCCTTCCCGGGCACAGATACGCAGTATTTT
>TRBD2|15|TRBV19|-|TRBJ2-7
CASSMGTSGSNEQYF
TGTGCCAGTAGTATGGGGACTAGCGGGAGTAACGAGCAGTACTTC
>TRBD2|14|TRBV7-3|few|TRBJ2-1
CASSGLAGRHEQFF
TGTGCCAGCAGTGGACTAGCGGGAAGGCATGAGCAGTTCTTC
>TRBD2|14|TRBV18|few|TRBJ2-7
CASSRAGNSYEQYF
TGTGCCAGCTCACGAGCGGGAAACTCCTACGAGCAGTACTTC
>TRBD2|14|TRBV4-2|-|TRBJ2-7
CASSRPGLVGEQYF
TGTGCCAGCAGCCGCCCGGGACTAGTTGGCGAGCAGTACTTC
>-|12|TRBV7-3|few|TRBJ2-2
CASGAGTGELFF
TGTGCCAGCGGCGCTGGTACCGGGGAGCTGTTTTTT
>TRBD1|12|TRBV3-1|-|TRBJ1-2
CASNGQGSGYTF
TGTGCCAGCAACGGACAGGGCAGTGGCTACACCTTC
>-|12|TRBV24-1|few|TRBJ1-4
CATSSGSEKLFF
TGTGCCACCTCGTCGGGGAGTGAAAAACTGTTTTTT
>TRBD2|17|TRBV7-2|-|TRBJ2-7
CASSLPGLAWGSYEQYF
TGTGCCAGCAGCTTACCCGGACTAGCGTGGGGCTCCTACGAGCAGTACTTC
>TRBD1|17|TRBV4-1|-|TRBJ1-2
CASSLLTLGTGGKSYTF
TGCGCCAGCAGCCTCCTTACCCTTGGGACAGGGGGGAAGAGCTACACCTTC
>TRBD1|15|TRBV20-1|-|TRBJ2-7
CSVHRDRGSSYEQYF
TGCAGCGTACACCGGGACAGGGGGAGCTCCTACGAGCAGTACTTC
>-|14|TRBV5-1|few|TRBJ1-1
CASSLISGNTEAFF
TGCGCCAGCAGCTTGATCTCGGGGAACACTGAAGCTTTCTTT
>TRBD2|15|TRBV6-5|few|TRBJ2-3
CASSLIAGGTDTQYF
TGTGCCAGCAGCCTTATAGCGGGGGGCACAGATACGCAGTATTTT
>-|13|TRBV20-1|few|TRBJ2-7
CSASSGTVYEQYF
TGCAGTGCTAGCTCCGGGACCGTTTACGAGCAGTACTTC
>-|15|TRBV7-9|many|TRBJ1-2
CASSLGGAANYGYTF
TGTGCCAGCAGCTTAGGAGGGGCGGCTAACTATGGCTACACCTTC
>-|12|TRBV6-5|-|TRBJ1-1
CASITVGGAAFF
TGTGCCAGCATCACGGTGGGGGGCGCGGCTTTCTTT
>-|13|TRBV6-5|-|TRBJ2-7
CASSYRYSYEQYF
TGTGCCAGCAGTTACAGGTACTCCTACGAGCAGTACTTC
>-|17|TRBV7-2|few|TRBJ2-3
CASSLGAGAGGTDTQYF
TGTGCCAGCAGCTTAGGGGCGGGAGCAGGGGGCACAGATACGCAGTATTTT
>TRBD1|14|TRBV7-3|-|TRBJ1-2
CASSLTSGQGGYTF
TGTGCCAGCAGCTTAACGTCAGGACAGGGGGGCTACACCTTC
>-|15|TRBV7-3|few|TRBJ2-7
CASSLVSGGRGEQYF
TGTGCCAGCAGCTTAGTATCCGGGGGCCGTGGCGAGCAGTACTTC
>TRBD1|14|TRBV30|few|TRBJ1-1
CAWSMDRANTEAFF
TGTGCCTGGAGTATGGACAGGGCGAACACTGAAGCTTTCTTT
>TRBD2|15|TRBV20-1|many|TRBJ2-1
CSATKREGLYNEQFF
TGCAGTGCTACTAAGCGGGAGGGCCTCTACAATGAGCAGTTCTTC
>-|13|TRBV5-6|few|TRBJ2-1
CASSLMGSNEQFF
TGTGCCAGCAGCTTAATGGGAAGCAATGAGCAGTTCTTC
>-|15|TRBV7-9|-|TRBJ2-3
CASSLVLGERDTQYF
TGTGCCAGCAGCTTAGTTCTAGGGGAACGGGATACGCAGTATTTT
>TRBD2|16|TRBV12-3/TRBV12-4|many|TRBJ2-5
CASSPWTSGSGETQYF
TGTGCCAGCAGTCCTTGGACTAGCGGGAGTGGTGAGACCCAGTACTTC
>-|15|TRBV5-1|few|TRBJ2-1
CASSPEGMSYNEQFF
TGCGCCAGCAGCCCGGAGGGGATGTCCTACAATGAGCAGTTCTTC
>TRBD1|14|TRBV27|-|TRBJ2-1
CASSIYRGNNEQFF
TGTGCCAGCAGTATATACAGGGGTAACAATGAGCAGTTCTTC
>-|19|TRBV12-3/TRBV12-4|-|TRBJ2-7
CASSSQDLGGASDSYEQYF
TGTGCCAGCAGTTCCCAAGATCTGGGGGGCGCGAGTGACTCCTACGAGCAGTACTTC
>TRBD1|17|TRBV19|once|TRBJ1-5
CASSIPRRGPVGQPQHF
TGTGCCAGTAGTATACCAAGGAGGGGGCCGGTCGGGCAGCCCCAGCATTTT
>-|13|TRBV2|-|TRBJ2-5
CASSVGHIETQYF
TGTGCCAGCAGTGTAGGTCACATAGAGACCCAGTACTTC
>-|16|TRBV6-5|-|TRBJ2-7
CASSYSSLRKSYEQYF
TGTGCCAGCAGTTACTCGTCGTTGAGGAAATCCTACGAGCAGTACTTC
>TRBD2|17|TRBV11-3|-|TRBJ2-2
CASSRGLAGLNTGELFF
TGTGCCAGCAGCCGCGGACTAGCGGGACTGAACACCGGGGAGCTGTTTTTT
>-|13|TRBV3-1|-|TRBJ2-1
CASSQVREGEQFF
TGTGCCAGCAGCCAAGTTCGGGAAGGTGAGCAGTTCTTC
>-|13|TRBV25-1|-|TRBJ2-5
CASSAGDLGSQYF
TGTGCCAGCAGCGCAGGGGACCTCGGGTCCCAGTACTTC
>TRBD2|15|TRBV19|few|TRBJ2-1
CASSIAGGGSNEQFF
TGTGCCAGTAGTATTGCTGGCGGGGGGAGCAATGAGCAGTTCTTC
>-|16|TRBV6-1|-|TRBJ2-1
CASSGYSTSSYNEQFF
TGTGCCAGCAGTGGCTACTCAACGAGCTCCTACAATGAGCAGTTCTTC
>-|17|TRBV19|-|TRBJ1-2
CASSNSIHGTSRGGYTF
TGTGCCAGTAGCAACTCAATTCATGGGACTTCTCGTGGTGGCTACACCTTC
>TRBD1|16|TRBV5-1|few|TRBJ2-1
CASSLDWGQGWNEQFF
TGCGCCAGCAGCTTGGACTGGGGACAGGGGTGGAATGAGCAGTTCTTC
>-|15|TRBV3-1|few|TRBJ1-5
CASSQEGSPNQPQHF
TGTGCCAGCAGCCAAGAAGGCAGCCCCAATCAGCCCCAGCATTTT
>-|13|TRBV12-3/TRBV12-4|many|TRBJ2-2
CASSSRQLGELFF
TGTGCCAGCAGCTCAAGACAGCTCGGGGAGCTGTTTTTT
>-|14|TRBV5-4|few|TRBJ2-5
CASSVGLEQETQYF
TGTGCCAGCAGCGTGGGGCTAGAGCAAGAGACCCAGTACTTC
>TRBD1|16|TRBV12-5|few|TRBJ1-5
CASGLDLGQGAQPQHF
TGTGCTAGTGGTTTGGACCTGGGACAGGGAGCCCAGCCCCAGCATTTT
>-|14|TRBV7-9|-|TRBJ1-2
CASSKDSRNYGYTF
TGTGCCAGCAGCAAGGACAGTAGAAACTATGGCTACACCTTC
>-|16|TRBV20-1|few|TRBJ2-3
CSALRSRVRGTDTQYF
TGCAGTGCTTTACGTTCCAGGGTGCGAGGGACAGATACGCAGTATTTT
>TRBD2|17|TRBV13|few|TRBJ2-5
CASSSGTSGGASETQYF
TGTGCCAGCAGCTCCGGGACTAGCGGGGGGGCCTCGGAGACCCAGTACTTC
>-|14|TRBV4-2|many|TRBJ2-7
CASSPGTPPYEQYF
TGTGCCAGCAGCCCCGGGACGCCCCCCTACGAGCAGTACTTC
>-|14|TRBV7-8|-|TRBJ2-4
CASTGVLAKNIQYF
TGTGCCAGCACGGGGGTTCTAGCCAAAAACATTCAGTACTTC
>TRBD2|17|TRBV27|-|TRBJ2-1
CASRVGRLAGVINEQFF
TGTGCCAGCAGGGTTGGCCGACTAGCGGGCGTTATCAATGAGCAGTTCTTC
>-|15|TRBV5-1|-|TRBJ1-1
CASSLGQSRGTEAFF
TGCGCCAGCAGCTTGGGACAGAGCCGAGGGACTGAAGCTTTCTTT
>TRBD1|15|TRBV7-6|few|TRBJ2-7
CASSSRGDRGREQYF
TGTGCCAGCAGCTCCCGCGGGGACAGGGGGCGCGAGCAGTACTTC
>-|14|TRBV10-2|many|TRBJ2-2
CASSDRGNTGELFF
TGCGCCAGCAGTGATAGGGGGAACACCGGGGAGCTGTTTTTT
>-|14|TRBV11-1|many|TRBJ2-1
CASSSGGEYNEQFF
TGTGCCAGCAGCTCGGGCGGCGAATACAATGAGCAGTTCTTC